This T cell receptor (beta chain) was identified during a study of blood T cell repertoires in COVID-19. Study summary: Both acute and convalescent COVID-19 samples were obtained from the United States, Italy and Spain. T cells, B-cell-depleted T cells, or PBMCs supplied cDNA or gDNA.

V was pared by 6 bases and J by 1 base, with 15 bases between. The CDR3 totals 15 residues. Germline-derived CDR1 and CDR2 are MNHEY and SVGAGI. As originally analysed: Cell counts per sample came from amplifying reference gene primers. Clones were read by immunoSEQ multiplex PCR, and TCRdb kept only the in-frame ones, dropping some. D and trimming come from the DNA, and the V and J calls and clone size come from that table. This sample carries 100,000 or so clones, roughly 90% of them seen once, and the ten largest clones take about 1%. Sequencing input: peripheral blood. This sequence was found in a man in his sixties with acute or convalescent COVID-19. The V and J genes are TRBV6-5 and TRBJ1-1, with D possibly being TRBD1 (5 bases). The CDR3 nucleotides are TGTGCCAGCAGCCCCTCTGGGGCATCGAACACTGAAGCTTTCTTT. Protein: CASSPSGASNTEAFF.